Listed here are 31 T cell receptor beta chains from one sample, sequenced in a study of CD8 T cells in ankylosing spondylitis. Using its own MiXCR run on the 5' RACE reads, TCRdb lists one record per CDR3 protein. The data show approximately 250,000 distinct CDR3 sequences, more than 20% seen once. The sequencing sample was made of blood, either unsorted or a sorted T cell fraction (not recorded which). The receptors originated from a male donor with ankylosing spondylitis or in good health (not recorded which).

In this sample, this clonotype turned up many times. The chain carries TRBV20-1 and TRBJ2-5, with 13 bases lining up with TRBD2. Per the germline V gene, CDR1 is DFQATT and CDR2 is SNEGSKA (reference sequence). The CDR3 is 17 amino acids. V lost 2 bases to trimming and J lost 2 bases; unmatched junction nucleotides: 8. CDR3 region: CSARLRLAGGRQETQYF. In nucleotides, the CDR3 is TGCAGTGCTAGACTACGACTAGCGGGGGGTCGGCAAGAGACCCAGTACTTC.

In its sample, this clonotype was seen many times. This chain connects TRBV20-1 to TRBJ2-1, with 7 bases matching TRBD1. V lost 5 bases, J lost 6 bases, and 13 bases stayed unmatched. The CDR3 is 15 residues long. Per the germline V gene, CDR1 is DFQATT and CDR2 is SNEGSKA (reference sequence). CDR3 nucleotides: TGCAGTGCTCCGCCGGGACAGCCGTTCGGCAATGAGCAGTTCTTC. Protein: CSAPPGQPFGNEQFF.

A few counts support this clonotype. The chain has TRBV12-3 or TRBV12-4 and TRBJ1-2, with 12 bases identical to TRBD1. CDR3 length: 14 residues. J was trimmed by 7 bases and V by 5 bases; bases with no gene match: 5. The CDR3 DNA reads TGTGCCAGCAGTAAGGGACAGGGGGCCACTGGCTACACCTTC. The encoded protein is CASSKGQGATGYTF.

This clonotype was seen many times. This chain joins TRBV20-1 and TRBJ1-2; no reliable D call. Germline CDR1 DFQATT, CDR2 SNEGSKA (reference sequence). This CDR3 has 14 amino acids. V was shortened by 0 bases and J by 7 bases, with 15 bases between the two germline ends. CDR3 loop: CSARDSADLGGYTF. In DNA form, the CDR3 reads TGCAGTGCTAGAGATTCGGCGGACTTGGGTGGCTACACCTTC.

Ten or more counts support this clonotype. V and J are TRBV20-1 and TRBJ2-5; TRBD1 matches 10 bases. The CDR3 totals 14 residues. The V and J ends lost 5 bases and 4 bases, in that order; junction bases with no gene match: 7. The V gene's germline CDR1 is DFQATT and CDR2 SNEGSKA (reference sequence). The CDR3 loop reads CSAGGQGLVETQYF. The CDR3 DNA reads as TGCAGTGCTGGGGGACAGGGGTTGGTAGAGACCCAGTACTTC.

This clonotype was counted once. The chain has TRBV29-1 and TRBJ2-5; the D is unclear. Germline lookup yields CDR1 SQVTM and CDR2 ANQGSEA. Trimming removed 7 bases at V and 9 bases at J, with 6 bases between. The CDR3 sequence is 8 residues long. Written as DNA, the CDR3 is TGCAGCGCAGACGCCCAGTACTTC. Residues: CSADAQYF.

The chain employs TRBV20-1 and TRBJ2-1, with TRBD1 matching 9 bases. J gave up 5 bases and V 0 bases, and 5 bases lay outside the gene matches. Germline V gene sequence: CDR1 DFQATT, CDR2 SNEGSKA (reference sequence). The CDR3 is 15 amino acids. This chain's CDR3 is CSARDPRTGDNEQFF. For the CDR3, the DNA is TGCAGTGCTAGAGATCCTCGGACAGGGGACAATGAGCAGTTCTTC.

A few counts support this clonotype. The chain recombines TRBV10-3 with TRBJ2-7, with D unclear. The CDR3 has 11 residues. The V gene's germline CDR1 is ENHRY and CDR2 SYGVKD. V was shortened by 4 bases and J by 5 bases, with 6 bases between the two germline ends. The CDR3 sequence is CAISVAHEQYF. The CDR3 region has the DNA TGTGCCATCAGTGTCGCTCACGAGCAGTACTTC.

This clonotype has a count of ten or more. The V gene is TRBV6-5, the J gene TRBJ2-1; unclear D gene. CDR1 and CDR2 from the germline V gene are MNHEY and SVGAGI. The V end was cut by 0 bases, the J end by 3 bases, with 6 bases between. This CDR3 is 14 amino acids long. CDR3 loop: CASSYSGFYNEQFF. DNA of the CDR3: TGTGCCAGCAGTTACTCGGGGTTCTACAATGAGCAGTTCTTC.

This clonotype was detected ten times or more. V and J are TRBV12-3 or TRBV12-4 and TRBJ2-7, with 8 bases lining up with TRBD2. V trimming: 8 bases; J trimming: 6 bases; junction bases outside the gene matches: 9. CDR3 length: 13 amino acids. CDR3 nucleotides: TGTGCCAGCGGCCCCGGGGGGGGCGGCGAGCAGTACTTC. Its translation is CASGPGGGGEQYF.

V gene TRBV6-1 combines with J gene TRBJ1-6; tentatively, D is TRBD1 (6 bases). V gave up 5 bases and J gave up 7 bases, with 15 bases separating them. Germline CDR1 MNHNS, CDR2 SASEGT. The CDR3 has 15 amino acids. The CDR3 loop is CASSLNRDGNSPLHF. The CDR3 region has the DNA TGTGCCAGCAGTCTAAACAGGGACGGGAATTCACCCCTCCACTTT.

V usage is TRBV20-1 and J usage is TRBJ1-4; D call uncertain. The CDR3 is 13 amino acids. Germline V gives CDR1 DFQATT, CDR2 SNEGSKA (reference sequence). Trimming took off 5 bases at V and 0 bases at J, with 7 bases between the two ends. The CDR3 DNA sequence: TGCAGTGCTCAGGATGCAACTAATGAAAAACTGTTTTTT. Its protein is CSAQDATNEKLFF.

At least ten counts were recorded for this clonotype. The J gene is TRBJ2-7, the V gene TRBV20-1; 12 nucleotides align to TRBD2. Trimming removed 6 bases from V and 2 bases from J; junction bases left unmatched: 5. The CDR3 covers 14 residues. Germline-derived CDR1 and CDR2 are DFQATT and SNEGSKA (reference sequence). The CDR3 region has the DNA TGCAGTGCGCAACTAGCGGGGGGAGCCTACGAGCAGTACTTC. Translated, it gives CSAQLAGGAYEQYF.

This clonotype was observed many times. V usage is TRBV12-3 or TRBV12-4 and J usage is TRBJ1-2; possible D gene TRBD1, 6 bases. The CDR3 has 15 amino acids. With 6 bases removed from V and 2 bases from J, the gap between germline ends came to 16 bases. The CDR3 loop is CASRIRTDRNYGYTF. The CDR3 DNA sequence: TGTGCCAGCAGAATCAGGACAGACAGGAACTATGGCTACACCTTC.

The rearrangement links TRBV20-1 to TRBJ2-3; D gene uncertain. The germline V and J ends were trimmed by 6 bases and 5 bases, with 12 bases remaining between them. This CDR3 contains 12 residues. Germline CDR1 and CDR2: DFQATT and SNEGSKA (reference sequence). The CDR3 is CSASLALDTQYF. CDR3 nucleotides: TGCAGTGCATCCTTGGCATTAGATACGCAGTATTTT.

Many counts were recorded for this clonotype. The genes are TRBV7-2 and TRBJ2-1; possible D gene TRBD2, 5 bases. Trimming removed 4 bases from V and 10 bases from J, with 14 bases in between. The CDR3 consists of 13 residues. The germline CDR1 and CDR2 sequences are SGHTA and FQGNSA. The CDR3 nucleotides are TGTGCCAGCAGCTGGACGCCGGGCGGGGAGCAGTTCTTC. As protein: CASSWTPGGEQFF.

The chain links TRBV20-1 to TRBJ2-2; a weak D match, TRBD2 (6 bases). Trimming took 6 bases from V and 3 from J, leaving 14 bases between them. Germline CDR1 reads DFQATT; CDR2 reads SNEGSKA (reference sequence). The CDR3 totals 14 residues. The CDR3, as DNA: TGCAGTGCACGAAATCAGCGGGACACCGGGGAGCTGTTTTTT. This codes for CSARNQRDTGELFF.

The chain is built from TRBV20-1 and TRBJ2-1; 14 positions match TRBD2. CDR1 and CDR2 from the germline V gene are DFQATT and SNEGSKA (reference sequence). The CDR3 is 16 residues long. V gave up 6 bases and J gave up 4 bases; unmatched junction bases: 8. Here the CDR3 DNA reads TGCAGTGCCCAGAGGACTAGCGGGGGGCTTTACAATGAGCAGTTCTTC. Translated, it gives CSAQRTSGGLYNEQFF.

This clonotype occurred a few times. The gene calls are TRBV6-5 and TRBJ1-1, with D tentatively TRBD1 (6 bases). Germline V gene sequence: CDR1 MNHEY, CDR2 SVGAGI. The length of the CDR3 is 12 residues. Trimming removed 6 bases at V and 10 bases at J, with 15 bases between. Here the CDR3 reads CASSPVGGAAFF. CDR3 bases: TGTGCCAGCAGCCCGGTCGGGGGCGCAGCTTTCTTT.

CDR3 sequence (DNA): TGTGCCAGCAGCCCGGACAGGGGGATAGGTTACGAGCAGTACTTC. Its translation: CASSPDRGIGYEQYF. This chain links TRBV5-8 with TRBJ2-7; 10 bases agree with TRBD1. The ends lost 4 bases at V and 4 bases at J; junction bases unmatched: 8. The CDR3 runs to 15 residues. Germline CDR1 reads SGHTS; CDR2 reads YDEGEE.

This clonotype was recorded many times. The CDR3 region has the DNA TGCAGTGCTAGAGATGGGGGAGGCCTCACTGAAGCTTTCTTT. Residues: CSARDGGGLTEAFF. The chain combines TRBV20-1 with TRBJ1-1; D is perhaps TRBD1 (5 bases). Germline V lookup: CDR1 DFQATT, CDR2 SNEGSKA (reference sequence). V lost 0 bases, J lost 4 bases, and 12 bases lay in between. The CDR3 runs 14 residues.

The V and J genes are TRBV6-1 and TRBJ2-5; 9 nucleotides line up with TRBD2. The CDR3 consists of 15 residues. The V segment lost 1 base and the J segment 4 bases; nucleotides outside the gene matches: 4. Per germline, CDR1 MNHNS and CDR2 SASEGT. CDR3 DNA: TGTGCCAGCAGTGAAGGTAGTAGCGGGGGAGAGACCCAGTACTTC. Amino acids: CASSEGSSGGETQYF.

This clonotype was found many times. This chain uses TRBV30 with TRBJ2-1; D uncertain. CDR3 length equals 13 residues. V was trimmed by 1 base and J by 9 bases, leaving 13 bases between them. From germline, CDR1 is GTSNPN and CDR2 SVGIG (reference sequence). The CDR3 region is CAWSANPLGEQFF. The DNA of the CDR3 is TGTGCCTGGAGTGCCAACCCTTTGGGTGAGCAGTTCTTC.

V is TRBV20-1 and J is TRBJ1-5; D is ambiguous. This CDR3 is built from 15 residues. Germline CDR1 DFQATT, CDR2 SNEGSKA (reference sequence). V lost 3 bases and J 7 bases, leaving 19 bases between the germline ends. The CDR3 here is CSASREGWNRQPQHF. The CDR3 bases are TGCAGTGCTAGCCGGGAGGGATGGAACAGACAGCCCCAGCATTTT.

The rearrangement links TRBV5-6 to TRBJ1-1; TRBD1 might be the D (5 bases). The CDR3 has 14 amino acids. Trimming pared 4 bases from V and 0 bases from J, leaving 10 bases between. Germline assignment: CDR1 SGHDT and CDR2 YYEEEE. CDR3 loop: CASSTGRVNTEAFF. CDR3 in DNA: TGTGCCAGCAGCACGGGACGGGTGAACACTGAAGCTTTCTTT.

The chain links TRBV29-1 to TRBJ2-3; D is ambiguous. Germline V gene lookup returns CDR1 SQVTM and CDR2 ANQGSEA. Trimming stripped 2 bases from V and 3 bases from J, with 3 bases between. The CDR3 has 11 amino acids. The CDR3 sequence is CSVELTDTQYF. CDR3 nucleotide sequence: TGCAGCGTTGAACTGACAGATACGCAGTATTTT.

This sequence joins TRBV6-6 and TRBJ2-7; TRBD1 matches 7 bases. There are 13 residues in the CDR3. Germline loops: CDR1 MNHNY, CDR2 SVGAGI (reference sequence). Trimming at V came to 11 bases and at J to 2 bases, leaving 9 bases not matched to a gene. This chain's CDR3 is CAARTGATYEQYF. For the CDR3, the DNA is TGTGCCGCACGGACAGGTGCGACCTACGAGCAGTACTTC.

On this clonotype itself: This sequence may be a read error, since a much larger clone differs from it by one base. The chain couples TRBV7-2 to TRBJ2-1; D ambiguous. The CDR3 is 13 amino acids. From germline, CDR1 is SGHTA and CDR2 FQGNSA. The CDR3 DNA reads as TGTGCCGGCAGCTTAGGGCCAAACAATGAGCAGTTCTTC. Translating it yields CAGSLGPNNEQFF.

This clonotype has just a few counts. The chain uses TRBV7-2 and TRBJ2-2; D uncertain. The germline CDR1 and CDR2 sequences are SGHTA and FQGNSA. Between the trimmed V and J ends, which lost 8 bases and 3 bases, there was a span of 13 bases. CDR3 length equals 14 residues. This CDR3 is CASASQRYTGELFF. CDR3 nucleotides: TGTGCCAGCGCATCTCAGAGGTACACCGGGGAGCTGTTTTTT.

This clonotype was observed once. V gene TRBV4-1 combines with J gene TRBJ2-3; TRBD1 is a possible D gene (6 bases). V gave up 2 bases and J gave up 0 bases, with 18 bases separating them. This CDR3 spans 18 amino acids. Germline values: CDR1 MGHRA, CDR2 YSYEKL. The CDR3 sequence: CASSQRPFRQESTDTQYF. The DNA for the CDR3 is TGCGCCAGCAGCCAACGACCTTTTAGACAGGAAAGCACAGATACGCAGTATTTT.

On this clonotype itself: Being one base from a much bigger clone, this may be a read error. Written as DNA, the CDR3 is TGTGCCAGCAGCCAGAACACTGAAGCTTTCTTT. Translated, it gives CASSQNTEAFF. The chain has TRBV11-2 and TRBJ1-1; no definite D call. Trimming stripped 5 bases from V and 1 base from J, with 2 bases between. Germline-derived CDR1 and CDR2 are SGHAT and FQNNGV. CDR3 length: 11 residues.